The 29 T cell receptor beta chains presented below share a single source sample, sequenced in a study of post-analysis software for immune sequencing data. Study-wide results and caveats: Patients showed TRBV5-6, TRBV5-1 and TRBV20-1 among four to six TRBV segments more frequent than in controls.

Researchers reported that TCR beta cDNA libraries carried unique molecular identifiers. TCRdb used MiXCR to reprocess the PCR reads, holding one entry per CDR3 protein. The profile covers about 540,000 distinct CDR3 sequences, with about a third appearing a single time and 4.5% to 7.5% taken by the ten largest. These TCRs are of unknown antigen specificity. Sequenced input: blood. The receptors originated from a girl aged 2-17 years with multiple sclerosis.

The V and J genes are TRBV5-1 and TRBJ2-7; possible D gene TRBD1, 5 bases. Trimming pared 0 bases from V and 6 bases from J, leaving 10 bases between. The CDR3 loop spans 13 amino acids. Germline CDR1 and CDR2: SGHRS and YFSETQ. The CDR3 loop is CASSLDSGCEQYF. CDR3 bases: TGCGCCAGCAGCTTGGATTCAGGGTGCGAGCAGTACTTC.

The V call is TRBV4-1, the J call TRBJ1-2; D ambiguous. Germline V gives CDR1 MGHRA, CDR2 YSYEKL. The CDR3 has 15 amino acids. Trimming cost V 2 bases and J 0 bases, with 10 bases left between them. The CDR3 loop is CASSQPTDSNYGYTF. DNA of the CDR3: TGCGCCAGCAGCCAACCCACGGACTCTAACTATGGCTACACCTTC.

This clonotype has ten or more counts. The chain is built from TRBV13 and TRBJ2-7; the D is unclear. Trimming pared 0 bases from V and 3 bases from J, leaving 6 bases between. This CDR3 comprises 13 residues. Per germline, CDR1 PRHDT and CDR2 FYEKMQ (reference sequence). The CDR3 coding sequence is TGTGCCAGCAGCTTAGGCCCCAACTACGAGCAGTACTTC. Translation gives CASSLGPNYEQYF. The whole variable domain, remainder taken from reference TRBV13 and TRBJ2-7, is AAGVIQSPRHLIKEKRETATLKCYPIPRHDTVYWYQQGPGQDPQFLISFYEKMQSDKGSIPDRFSAQQFSDYHSELNMSSLELGDSALYFCASSLGPNYEQYFGPGTRLTVT.

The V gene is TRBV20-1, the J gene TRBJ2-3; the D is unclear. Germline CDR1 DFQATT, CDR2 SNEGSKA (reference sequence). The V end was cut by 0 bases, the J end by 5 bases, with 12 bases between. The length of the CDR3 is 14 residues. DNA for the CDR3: TGCAGTGCTAGAGACCCCCGGACCGAAGATACGCAGTATTTT. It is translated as CSARDPRTEDTQYF.

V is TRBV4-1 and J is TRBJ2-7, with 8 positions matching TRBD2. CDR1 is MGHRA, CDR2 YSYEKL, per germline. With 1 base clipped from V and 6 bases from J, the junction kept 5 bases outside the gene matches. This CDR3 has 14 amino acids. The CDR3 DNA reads TGCGCCAGCAGCCAAGTCGGGGGGGGCGGCGAGCAGTACTTC. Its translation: CASSQVGGGGEQYF.

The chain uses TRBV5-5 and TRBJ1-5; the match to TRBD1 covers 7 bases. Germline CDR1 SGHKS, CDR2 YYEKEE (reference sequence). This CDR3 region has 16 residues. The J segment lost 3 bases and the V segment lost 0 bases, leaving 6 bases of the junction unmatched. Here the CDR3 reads CASSLASGQNNQPQHF. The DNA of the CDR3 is TGTGCCAGCAGCTTGGCTTCGGGACAGAACAATCAGCCCCAGCATTTT.

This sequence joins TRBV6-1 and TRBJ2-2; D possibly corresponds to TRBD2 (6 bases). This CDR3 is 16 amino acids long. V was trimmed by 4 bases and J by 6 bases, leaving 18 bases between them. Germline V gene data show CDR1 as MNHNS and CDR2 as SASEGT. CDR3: CASSAPSAGMAGELFF. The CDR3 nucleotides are TGTGCCAGCAGTGCACCGTCGGCGGGGATGGCCGGGGAGCTGTTTTTT.

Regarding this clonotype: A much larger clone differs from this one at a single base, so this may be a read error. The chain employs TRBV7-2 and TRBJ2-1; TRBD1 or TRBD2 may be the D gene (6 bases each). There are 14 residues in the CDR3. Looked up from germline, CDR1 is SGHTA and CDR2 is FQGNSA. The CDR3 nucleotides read TGTGCCAGCAGCGCGTATGGGGGGCAGGGTGAGCAGGTCTTC. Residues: CASSAYGGQGEQVF.

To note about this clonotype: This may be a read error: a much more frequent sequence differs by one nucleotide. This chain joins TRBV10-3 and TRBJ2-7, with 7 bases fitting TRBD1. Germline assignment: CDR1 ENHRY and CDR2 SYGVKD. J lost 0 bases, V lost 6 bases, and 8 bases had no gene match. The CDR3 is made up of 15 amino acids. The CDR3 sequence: CAISPDRARSYEQYF. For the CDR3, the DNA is TGTGCCATCAGCCCTGACAGGGCCCGCTCCTACGAGCAGTACTTC.

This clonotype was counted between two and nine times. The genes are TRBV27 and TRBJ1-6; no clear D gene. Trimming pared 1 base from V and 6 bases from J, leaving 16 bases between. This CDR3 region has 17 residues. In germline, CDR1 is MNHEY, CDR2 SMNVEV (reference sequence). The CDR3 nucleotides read TGTGCCAGCAGTTTATTGGCCATTGGGGTCGTTAATTCACCCCTCCACTTT. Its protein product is CASSLLAIGVVNSPLHF.

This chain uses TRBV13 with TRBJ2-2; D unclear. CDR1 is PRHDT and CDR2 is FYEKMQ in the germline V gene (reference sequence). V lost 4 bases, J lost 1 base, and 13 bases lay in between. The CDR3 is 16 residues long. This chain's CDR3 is CASSSIATGNTGELFF. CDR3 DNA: TGTGCCAGCAGCTCGATAGCCACGGGGAACACCGGGGAGCTGTTTTTT.

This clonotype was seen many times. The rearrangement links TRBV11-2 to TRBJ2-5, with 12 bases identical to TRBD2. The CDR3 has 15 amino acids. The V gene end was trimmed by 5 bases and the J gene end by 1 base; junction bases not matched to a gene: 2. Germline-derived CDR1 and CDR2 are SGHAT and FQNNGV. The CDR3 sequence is CASSLTSGGQETQYF. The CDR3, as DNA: TGTGCCAGCAGCCTGACTAGCGGGGGCCAAGAGACCCAGTACTTC. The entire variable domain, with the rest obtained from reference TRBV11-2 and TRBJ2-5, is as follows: EAGVAQSPRYKIIEKRQSVAFWCNPISGHATLYWYQQILGQGPKLLIQFQNNGVVDDSQLPKDRFSAERLKGVDSTLKIQPAKLEDSAVYLCASSLTSGGQETQYFGPGTRLLVL.

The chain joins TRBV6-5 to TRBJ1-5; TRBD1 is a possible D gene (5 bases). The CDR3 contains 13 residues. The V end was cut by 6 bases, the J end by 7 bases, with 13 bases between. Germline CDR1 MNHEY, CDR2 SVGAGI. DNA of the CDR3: TGTGCCAGCAGCGAAGGGGAATGGCAGCCCCAGCATTTT. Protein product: CASSEGEWQPQHF.

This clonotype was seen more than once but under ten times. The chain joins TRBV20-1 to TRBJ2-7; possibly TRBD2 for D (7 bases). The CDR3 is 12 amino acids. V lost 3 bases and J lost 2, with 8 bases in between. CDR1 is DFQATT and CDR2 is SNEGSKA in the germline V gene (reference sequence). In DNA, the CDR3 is TGCAGTGCTAGCGGGGGGCCCTACGAGCAGTACTTC. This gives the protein CSASGGPYEQYF.

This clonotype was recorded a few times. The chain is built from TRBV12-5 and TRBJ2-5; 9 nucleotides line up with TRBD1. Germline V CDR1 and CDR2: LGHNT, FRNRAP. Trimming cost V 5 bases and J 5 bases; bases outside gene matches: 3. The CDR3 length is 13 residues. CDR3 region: CASGGDREETQYF. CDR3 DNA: TGTGCTAGTGGTGGGGACAGGGAGGAGACCCAGTACTTC.

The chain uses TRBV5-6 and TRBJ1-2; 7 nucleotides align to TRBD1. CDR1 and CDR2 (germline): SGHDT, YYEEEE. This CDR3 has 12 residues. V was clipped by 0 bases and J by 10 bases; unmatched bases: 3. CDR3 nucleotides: TGTGCCAGCAGCTTGGCGGGACAGCCCTACACCTTC. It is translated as CASSLAGQPYTF.

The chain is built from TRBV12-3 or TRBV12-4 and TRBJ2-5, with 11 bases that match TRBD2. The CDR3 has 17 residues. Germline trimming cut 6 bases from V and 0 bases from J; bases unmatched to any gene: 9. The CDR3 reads CASSPLAGGTYQETQYF. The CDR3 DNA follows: TGTGCCAGCAGCCCATTAGCGGGAGGGACGTACCAAGAGACCCAGTACTTC.

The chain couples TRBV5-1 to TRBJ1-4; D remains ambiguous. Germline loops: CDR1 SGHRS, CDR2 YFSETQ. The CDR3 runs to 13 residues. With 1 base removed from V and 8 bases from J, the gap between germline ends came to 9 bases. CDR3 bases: TGCGCCAGCAGCTTGAGCGGGTCAGAAAAACTGTTTTTT. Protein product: CASSLSGSEKLFF.

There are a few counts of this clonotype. CDR3 in amino acids: CATSIVGGETQYF. The CDR3 coding sequence is TGTGCCACCAGCATAGTGGGGGGGGAGACCCAGTACTTC. The chain carries TRBV15 and TRBJ2-5; TRBD2 aligns across 7 bases. CDR1 LNHNV and CDR2 YYDKDF come from the germline V gene (reference sequence). CDR3 length: 13 amino acids. V lost 4 bases and J lost 5; bases outside the gene matches: 4.

For the CDR3, the DNA is TGTGCCAGCAGCCCCCTGGGACAGGGATGCGAGCAGTACTTC. Residues: CASSPLGQGCEQYF. This chain links TRBV21-1 with TRBJ2-7; the tabulated D call, TRBD1, remains unverified against the DNA. TRBV21-1 is a pseudogene segment. CDR3 length: 14 residues.

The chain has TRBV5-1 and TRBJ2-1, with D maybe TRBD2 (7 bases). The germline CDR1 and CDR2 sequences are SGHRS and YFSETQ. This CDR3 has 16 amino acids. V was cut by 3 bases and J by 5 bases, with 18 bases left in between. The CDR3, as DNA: TGCGCCAGCAGCTCAACCGTCGGGGGGCGTAACAATGAGCAGTTCTTC. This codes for CASSSTVGGRNNEQFF.

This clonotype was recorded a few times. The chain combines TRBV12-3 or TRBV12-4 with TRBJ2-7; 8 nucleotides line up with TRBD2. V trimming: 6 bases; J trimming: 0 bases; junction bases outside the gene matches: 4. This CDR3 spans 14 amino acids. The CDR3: CASSQRGYSYEQYF. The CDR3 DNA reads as TGTGCCAGCAGCCAGCGGGGGTACTCCTACGAGCAGTACTTC.

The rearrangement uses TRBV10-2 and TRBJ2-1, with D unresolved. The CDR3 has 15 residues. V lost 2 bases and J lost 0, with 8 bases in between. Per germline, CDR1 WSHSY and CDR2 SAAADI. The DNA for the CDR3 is TGCGCCAGCAGTGAGGAGGCCAGCTCCTACAATGAGCAGTTCTTC. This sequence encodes CASSEEASSYNEQFF.

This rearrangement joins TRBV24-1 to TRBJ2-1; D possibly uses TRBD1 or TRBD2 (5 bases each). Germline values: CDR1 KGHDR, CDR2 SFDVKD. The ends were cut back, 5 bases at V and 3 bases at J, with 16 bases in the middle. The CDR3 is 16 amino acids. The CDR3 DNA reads TGTGCCACCAGTGGCATTAGGGGAGATAACTACAATGAGCAGTTCTTC. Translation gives CATSGIRGDNYNEQFF.

CDR3 coding DNA: TGTGCCAGCTCAAGTTTGGGCAGGGGGACTGAAGCTTTCTTT. Protein sequence: CASSSLGRGTEAFF. The rearrangement joins TRBV18 to TRBJ1-1; 7 nucleotides line up with TRBD1. The CDR3 has 14 residues. Trimming at V came to 5 bases and at J to 5 bases, leaving 8 bases not matched to a gene. Germline V gives CDR1 KGHSH, CDR2 LQKENI.

The CDR3 spells CSVALLSGGGQPQHF. The CDR3 DNA is TGCAGCGTTGCACTGTTATCGGGAGGAGGGCAGCCCCAGCATTTT. The V and J genes are TRBV29-1 and TRBJ1-5; D call uncertain. The germline gives CDR1 SQVTM, CDR2 ANQGSEA. This CDR3 region has 15 residues. Trimming stripped 4 bases from V and 7 bases from J, with 20 bases between.

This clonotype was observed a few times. CDR3 amino acids: CASSWSLNTEAFF. CDR3 DNA: TGTGCCAGCAGTTGGTCACTGAACACTGAAGCTTTCTTT. This sequence joins TRBV12-3 or TRBV12-4 and TRBJ1-1; D remains unclear. This CDR3 region has 13 residues. V lost 4 bases and J 0 bases, leaving 6 bases between the germline ends.

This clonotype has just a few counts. CDR3: CASSPGLINEQFF. The CDR3 DNA follows: TGTGCCAGCAGCCCGGGGCTCATCAATGAGCAGTTCTTC. The chain has TRBV7-3 and TRBJ2-1, with D perhaps TRBD1 or TRBD2 (5 bases each). CDR1 and CDR2 (germline): SGHTA, FQGTGA. The CDR3 runs to 13 residues. The V and J ends lost 5 bases and 6 bases respectively, with 11 bases between them.

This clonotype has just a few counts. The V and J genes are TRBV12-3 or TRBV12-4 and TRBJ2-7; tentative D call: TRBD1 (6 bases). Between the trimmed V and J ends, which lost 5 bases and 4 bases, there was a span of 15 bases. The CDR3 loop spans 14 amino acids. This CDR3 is CASSPAGVRYEQYF. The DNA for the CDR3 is TGTGCCAGCAGTCCGGCAGGGGTTCGGTACGAGCAGTACTTC.